A few counts support the clone carrying this TCR beta chain. The CDR3 covers 13 residues. CDR1 LGHDT and CDR2 YNNKEL come from the germline V gene (reference sequence). The ends were cut back, 2 bases at V and 3 bases at J, with 7 bases in the middle. Self-reported history from a screening survey and questionnaire set each donor's cohort. Contact with a PCR-confirmed or clinician-diagnosed COVID-19 case occurred within 2 weeks of entry. This entry comes from a study of blood T cell repertoires in COVID-19. Authors' data handling: Amplification of reference gene primers was used by the study to estimate nucleated cell counts. Measured with immunoSEQ multiplex PCR; TCRdb has only the in-frame clones, and not every one. V, J and clone size reflect that table, while D and trimming were determined from the DNA. The top ten hold about 5% of the sample, which has around 150,000 clones, approximately 88% seen once.

This rearrangement joins TRBV3-1 (or the pseudogene TRBV3-2) to TRBJ2-5; the D is unclear. The source of this sequence is a man between 65 and 85 years old who had been exposed to COVID-19. Sequencing was done on a sample of PBMCs or T cells enriched from blood (not recorded which). The CDR3 DNA is TGTGCCAGCAGCCAACTCACTAAAGAGACCCAGTACTTC. This translates into CASSQLTKETQYF.